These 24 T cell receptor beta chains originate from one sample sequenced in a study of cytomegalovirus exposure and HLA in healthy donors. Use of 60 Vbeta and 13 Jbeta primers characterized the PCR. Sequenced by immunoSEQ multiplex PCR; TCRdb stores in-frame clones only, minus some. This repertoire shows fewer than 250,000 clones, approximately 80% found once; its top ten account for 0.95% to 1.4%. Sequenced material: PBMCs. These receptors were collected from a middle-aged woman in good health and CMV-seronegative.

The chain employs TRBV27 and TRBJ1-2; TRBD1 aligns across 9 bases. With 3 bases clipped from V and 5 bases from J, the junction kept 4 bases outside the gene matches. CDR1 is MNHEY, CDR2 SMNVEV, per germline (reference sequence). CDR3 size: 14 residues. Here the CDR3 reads CASSLRGQGYGYTF. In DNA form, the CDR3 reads TGTGCCAGCAGTTTGCGAGGACAGGGGTATGGCTACACCTTC.

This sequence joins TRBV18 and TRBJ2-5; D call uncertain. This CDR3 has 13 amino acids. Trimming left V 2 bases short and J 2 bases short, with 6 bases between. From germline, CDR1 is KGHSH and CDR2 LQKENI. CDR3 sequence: CASSPIRQETQYF. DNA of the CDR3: TGTGCCAGCTCACCAATCAGACAAGAGACCCAGTACTTC.

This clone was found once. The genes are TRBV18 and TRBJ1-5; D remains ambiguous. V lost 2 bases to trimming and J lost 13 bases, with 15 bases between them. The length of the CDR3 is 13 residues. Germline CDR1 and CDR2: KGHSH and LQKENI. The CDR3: CASSPTSDQVQHF. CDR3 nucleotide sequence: TGTGCCAGCTCACCAACGAGTGACCAGGTTCAGCATTTT.

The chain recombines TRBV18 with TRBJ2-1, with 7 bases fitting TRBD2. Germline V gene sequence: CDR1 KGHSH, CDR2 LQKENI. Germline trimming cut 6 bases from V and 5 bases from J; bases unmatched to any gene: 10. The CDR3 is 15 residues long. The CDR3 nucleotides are TGTGCCAGCTCGCTTCGAGTGGGGGGGGACAATGAGCAGTTCTTC. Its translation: CASSLRVGGDNEQFF.

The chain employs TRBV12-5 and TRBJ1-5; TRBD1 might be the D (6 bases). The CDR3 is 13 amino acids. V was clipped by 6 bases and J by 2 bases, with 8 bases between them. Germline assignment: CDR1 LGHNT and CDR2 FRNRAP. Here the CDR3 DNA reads TGTGCTAGTGGAACAGGGCGCAATCAGCCCCAGCATTTT. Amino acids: CASGTGRNQPQHF.

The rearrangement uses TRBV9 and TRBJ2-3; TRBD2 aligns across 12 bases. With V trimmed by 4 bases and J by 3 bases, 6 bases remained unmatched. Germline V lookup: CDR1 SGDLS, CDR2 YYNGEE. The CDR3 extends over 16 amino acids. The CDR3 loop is CASSPRLAGATDTQYF. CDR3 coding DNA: TGTGCCAGCAGCCCAAGACTAGCGGGAGCTACAGATACGCAGTATTTT.

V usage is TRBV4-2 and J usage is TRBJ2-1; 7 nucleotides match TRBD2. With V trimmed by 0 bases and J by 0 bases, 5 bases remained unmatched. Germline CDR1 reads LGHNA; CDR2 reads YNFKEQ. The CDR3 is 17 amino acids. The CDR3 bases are TGTGCCAGCAGCCAAGACCGGGGCGGGAGCTCCTACAATGAGCAGTTCTTC. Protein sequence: CASSQDRGGSSYNEQFF.

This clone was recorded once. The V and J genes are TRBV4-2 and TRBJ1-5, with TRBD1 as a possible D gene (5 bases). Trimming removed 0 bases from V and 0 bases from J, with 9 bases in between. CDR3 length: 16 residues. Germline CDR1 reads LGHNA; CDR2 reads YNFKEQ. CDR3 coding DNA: TGTGCCAGCAGCCAAGATGGGGGGGGTAGCAATCAGCCCCAGCATTTT. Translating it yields CASSQDGGGSNQPQHF.

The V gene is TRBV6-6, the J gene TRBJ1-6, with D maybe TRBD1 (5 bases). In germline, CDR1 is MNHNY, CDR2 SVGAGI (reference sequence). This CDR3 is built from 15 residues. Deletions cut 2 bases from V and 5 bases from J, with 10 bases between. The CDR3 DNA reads TGTGCCAGCAGTTACGGGGACTTCAATAATTCACCCCTCCACTTT. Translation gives CASSYGDFNNSPLHF.

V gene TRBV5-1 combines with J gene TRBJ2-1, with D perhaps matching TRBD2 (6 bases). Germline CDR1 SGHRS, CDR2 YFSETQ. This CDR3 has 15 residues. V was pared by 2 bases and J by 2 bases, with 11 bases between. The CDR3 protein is CASSFGGGTYNEQFF. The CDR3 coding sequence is TGCGCCAGCAGCTTCGGAGGCGGGACCTACAATGAGCAGTTCTTC. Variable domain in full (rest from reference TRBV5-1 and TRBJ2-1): KAGVTQTPRYLIKTRGQQVTLSCSPISGHRSVSWYQQTPGQGLQFLFEYFSETQRNKGNFPGRFSGRQFSNSRSEMNVSTLELGDSALYLCASSFGGGTYNEQFFGPGTRLTVL.

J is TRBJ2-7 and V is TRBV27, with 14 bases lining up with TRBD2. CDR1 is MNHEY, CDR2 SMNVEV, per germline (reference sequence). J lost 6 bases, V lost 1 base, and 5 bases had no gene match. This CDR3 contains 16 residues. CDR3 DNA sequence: TGTGCCAGCAGTTTATTGGGACTAGCGGGAGATCGCGAGCAGTACTTC. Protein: CASSLLGLAGDREQYF.

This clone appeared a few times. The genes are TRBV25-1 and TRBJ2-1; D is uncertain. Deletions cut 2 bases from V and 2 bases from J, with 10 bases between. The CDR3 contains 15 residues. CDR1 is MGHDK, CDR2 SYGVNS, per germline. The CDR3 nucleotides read TGTGCCAGCAGTGAACCTACCCGCACCTACAATGAGCAGTTCTTC. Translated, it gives CASSEPTRTYNEQFF. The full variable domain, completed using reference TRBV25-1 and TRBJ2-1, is EADIYQTPRYLVIGTGKKITLECSQTMGHDKMYWYQQDPGMELHLIHYSYGVNSTEKGDLSSESTVSRIRTEHFPLTLESARPSHTSQYLCASSEPTRTYNEQFFGPGTRLTVL.

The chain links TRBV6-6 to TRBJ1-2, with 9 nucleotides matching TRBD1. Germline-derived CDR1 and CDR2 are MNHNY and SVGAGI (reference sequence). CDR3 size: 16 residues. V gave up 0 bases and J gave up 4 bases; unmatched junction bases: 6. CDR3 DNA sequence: TGTGCCAGCAGTTACTCCCACAGGGGGCGCCGCTATGGCTACACCTTC. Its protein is CASSYSHRGRRYGYTF.

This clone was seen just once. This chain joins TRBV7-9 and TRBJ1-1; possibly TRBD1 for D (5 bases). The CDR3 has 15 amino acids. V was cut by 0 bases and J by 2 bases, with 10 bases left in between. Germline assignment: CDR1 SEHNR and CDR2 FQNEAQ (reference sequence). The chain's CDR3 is CASSLAHQGNTEAFF. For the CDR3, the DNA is TGTGCCAGCAGCTTAGCGCATCAGGGAAACACTGAAGCTTTCTTT.

The CDR3 coding sequence is TGTGCCAGCAGCGCCCGACTAGCGGGAGAGACCCAGTACTTC. Encoded protein: CASSARLAGETQYF. The chain is built from TRBV5-4 and TRBJ2-5; 10 bases align to TRBD2. The CDR3 runs 14 residues. Losses at the gene ends were 4 bases for V and 4 bases for J; bases not matched to a gene: 4. CDR1 and CDR2 from the germline V gene are SGHNT and YYREEE (reference sequence). The entire variable domain, with the rest obtained from reference TRBV5-4 and TRBJ2-5, is as follows: ETGVTQSPTHLIKTRGQQVTLRCSSQSGHNTVSWYQQALGQGPQFIFQYYREEENGRGNFPPRFSGLQFPNYSSELNVNALELDDSALYLCASSARLAGETQYFGPGTRLLVL.

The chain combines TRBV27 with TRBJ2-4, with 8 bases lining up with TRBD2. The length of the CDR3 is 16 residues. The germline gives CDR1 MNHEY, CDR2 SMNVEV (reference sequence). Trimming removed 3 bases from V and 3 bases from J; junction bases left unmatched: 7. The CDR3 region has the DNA TGTGCCAGCAGTTTGGTTAATCGGGGGGGCAAAAACATTCAGTACTTC. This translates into CASSLVNRGGKNIQYF.

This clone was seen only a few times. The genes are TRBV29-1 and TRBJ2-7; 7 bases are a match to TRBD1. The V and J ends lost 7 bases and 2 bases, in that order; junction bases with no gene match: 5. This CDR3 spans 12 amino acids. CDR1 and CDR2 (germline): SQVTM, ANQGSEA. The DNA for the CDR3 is TGCAGCGGTGGGGACAGCCCCTACGAGCAGTACGTC. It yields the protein CSGGDSPYEQYV.

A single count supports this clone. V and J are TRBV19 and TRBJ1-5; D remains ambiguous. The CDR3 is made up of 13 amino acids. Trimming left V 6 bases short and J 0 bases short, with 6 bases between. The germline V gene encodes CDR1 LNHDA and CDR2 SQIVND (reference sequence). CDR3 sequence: CASSQVSNQPQHF. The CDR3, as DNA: TGTGCCAGTAGCCAGGTTAGCAATCAGCCCCAGCATTTT. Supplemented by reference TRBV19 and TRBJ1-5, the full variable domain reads DGGITQSPKYLFRKEGQNVTLSCEQNLNHDAMYWYRQDPGQGLRLIYYSQIVNDFQKGDIAEGYSVSREKKESFPLTVTSAQKNPTAFYLCASSQVSNQPQHFGDGTRLSIL.

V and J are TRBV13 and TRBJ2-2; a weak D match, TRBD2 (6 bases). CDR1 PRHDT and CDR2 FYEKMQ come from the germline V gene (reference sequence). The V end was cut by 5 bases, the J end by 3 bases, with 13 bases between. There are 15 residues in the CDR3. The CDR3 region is CASSLGRTDTGELFF. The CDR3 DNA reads TGTGCCAGCAGCCTCGGGAGAACGGACACCGGGGAGCTGTTTTTT.

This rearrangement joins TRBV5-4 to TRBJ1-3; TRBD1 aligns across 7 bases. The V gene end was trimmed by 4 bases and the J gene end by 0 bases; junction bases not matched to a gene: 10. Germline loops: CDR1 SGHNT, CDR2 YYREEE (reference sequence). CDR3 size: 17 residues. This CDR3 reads CASSPEPQGISGNTIYF. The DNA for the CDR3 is TGTGCCAGCAGCCCGGAACCACAGGGGATCTCTGGAAACACCATATATTTT.

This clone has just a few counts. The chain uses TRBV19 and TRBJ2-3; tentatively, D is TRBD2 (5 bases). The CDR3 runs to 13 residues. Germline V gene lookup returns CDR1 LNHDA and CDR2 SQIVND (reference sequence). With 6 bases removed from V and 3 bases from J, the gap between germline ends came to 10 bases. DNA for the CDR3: TGTGCCAGTAGATCGGGGTCTACAGATACGCAGTATTTT. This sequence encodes CASRSGSTDTQYF.

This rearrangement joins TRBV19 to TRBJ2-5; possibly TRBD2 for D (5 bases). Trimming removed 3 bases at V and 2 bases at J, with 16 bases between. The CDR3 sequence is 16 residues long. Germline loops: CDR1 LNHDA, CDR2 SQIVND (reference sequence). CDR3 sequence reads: CASSILLAQPQETQYF. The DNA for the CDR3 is TGTGCCAGTAGTATCCTGTTAGCGCAGCCACAAGAGACCCAGTACTTC.

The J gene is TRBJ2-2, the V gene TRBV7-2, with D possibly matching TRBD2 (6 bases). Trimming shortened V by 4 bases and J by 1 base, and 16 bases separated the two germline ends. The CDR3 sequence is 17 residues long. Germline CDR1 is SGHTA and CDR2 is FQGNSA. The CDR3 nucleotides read TGTGCCAGCAGCTCCCCGAGTGGGGGACTGAACACCGGGGAGCTGTTTTTT. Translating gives CASSSPSGGLNTGELFF.

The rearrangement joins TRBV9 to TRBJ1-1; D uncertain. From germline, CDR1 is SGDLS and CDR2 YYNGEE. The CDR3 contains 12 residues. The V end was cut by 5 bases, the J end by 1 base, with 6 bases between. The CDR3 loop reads CASSTGNTEAFF. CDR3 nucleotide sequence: TGTGCCAGCAGTACGGGGAACACTGAAGCTTTCTTT. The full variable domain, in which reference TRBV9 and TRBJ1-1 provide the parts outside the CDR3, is DSGVTQTPKHLITATGQRVTLRCSPRSGDLSVYWYQQSLDQGLQFLIQYYNGEERAKGNILERFSAQQFPDLHSELNLSSLELGDSALYFCASSTGNTEAFFGQGTRLTVV.